These 25 T cell receptor beta chains share one sample of origin, sequenced in a study of T-cell reconstitution after alpha-beta-depleted transplantation in children. Unique molecular identifiers were incorporated when the TCRbeta library was constructed. TCRdb re-called the PCR reads with MiXCR, one entry per CDR3 protein. The repertoire has roughly 790,000 distinct CDR3 sequences, approximately 15% of them found once; the top ten carry roughly 4.8%. The sequences come from PBMCs, mostly from graft donor cells, collected 360 days after TCRalphabeta/CD19-depleted stem cell transplant. The receptors come from a male patient under 18 who had a stem cell transplant for acute lymphoblastic leukemia, so the T cells may come from the graft donor.

Turning to this clonotype: A read error may produce the germline difference seen at one junction end. The V and J genes are TRBV7-2 and TRBJ2-7, with D maybe TRBD1 (6 bases). This CDR3 region has 14 residues. Germline V gene data show CDR1 as SGHTA and CDR2 as FQGNSA. Written as DNA, the CDR3 is TGTGCCAGCAGAAAAACCCTACAGGGCTACGAGCAGTATTTC. It encodes CASRKTLQGYEQYF.

The genes are TRBV5-5 and TRBJ2-7, with 15 bases matching TRBD2. V lost 2 bases and J lost 7; bases outside the gene matches: 4. The CDR3 is made up of 15 amino acids. Germline V gives CDR1 SGHKS, CDR2 YYEKEE (reference sequence). CDR3 coding DNA: TGTGCCAGCAGCTTTTGGACTAGCGGGAGGGATGAGCAGTACTTC. It yields the protein CASSFWTSGRDEQYF.

V gene TRBV6-1 combines with J gene TRBJ2-1, with 9 bases fitting TRBD2. The CDR3 loop spans 16 amino acids. V lost 2 bases to trimming and J lost 8 bases; unmatched junction nucleotides: 10. Germline values: CDR1 MNHNS, CDR2 SASEGT. The CDR3 sequence is CASSELRGGRADEQFF. CDR3 sequence (DNA): TGTGCCAGCAGTGAATTGAGGGGCGGGAGGGCCGATGAGCAGTTCTTC.

This clonotype has only one observation. The chain employs TRBV7-3 and TRBJ2-7; D unresolved. The ends were cut back, 2 bases at V and 3 bases at J, with 11 bases in the middle. Germline CDR1 SGHTA, CDR2 FQGTGA. This CDR3 comprises 14 residues. CDR3 loop: CASSLPRRSYEQYF. Here the CDR3 DNA reads TGTGCCAGCAGCTTACCGAGACGGAGCTACGAGCAGTACTTC.

Worth noting for this clonotype: Being one base from a much bigger clone, this may be a read error. This chain connects TRBV28 to TRBJ2-7; D is undetermined. CDR1 and CDR2 from the germline V gene are MDHEN and SYDVKM. CDR3 length equals 12 residues. CDR3: CSATQTADEQYF. DNA for the CDR3: TGTTCGGCGACCCAGACGGCCGACGAGCAGTACTTC.

The chain carries TRBV5-1 and TRBJ2-3; D perhaps matches TRBD2 (5 bases). The germline V gene has CDR1 SGHRS and CDR2 YFSETQ. The V gene lost 0 bases and the J gene lost 6 bases, with 11 bases spanning the gap. The CDR3 consists of 14 residues. CDR3 nucleotide sequence: TGCGCCAGCAGCTTGGAGCGGCTATGGGATACGCAGTATTTT. Amino acids: CASSLERLWDTQYF. Looking up the rest from reference TRBV5-1 and TRBJ2-3 gives the full variable domain: KAGVTQTPRYLIKTRGQQVTLSCSPISGHRSVSWYQQTPGQGLQFLFEYFSETQRNKGNFPGRFSGRQFSNSRSEMNVSTLELGDSALYLCASSLERLWDTQYFGPGTRLTVL.

This clonotype was recorded at least ten times. This chain connects TRBV5-1 to TRBJ2-1, with D perhaps TRBD1 (5 bases). Trimming stripped 4 bases from V and 6 bases from J, with 17 bases between. The CDR3 has 15 amino acids. Looked up from germline, CDR1 is SGHRS and CDR2 is YFSETQ. CDR3 nucleotide sequence: TGCGCCAGCAGCGTGGAAGAGGCAAGGGGCAATGAGCAGTTCTTC. This encodes CASSVEEARGNEQFF. The variable domain in full, with the rest retrieved from reference TRBV5-1 and TRBJ2-1, is KAGVTQTPRYLIKTRGQQVTLSCSPISGHRSVSWYQQTPGQGLQFLFEYFSETQRNKGNFPGRFSGRQFSNSRSEMNVSTLELGDSALYLCASSVEEARGNEQFFGPGTRLTVL.

The rearrangement links TRBV11-2 to TRBJ1-1; D not resolved. Between the trimmed V and J ends, which lost 6 bases and 1 base, there was a span of 18 bases. The CDR3 has 16 amino acids. CDR1 and CDR2 from the germline V gene are SGHAT and FQNNGV. The DNA for the CDR3 is TGTGCCAGCAGTCCGGAGGCCGGGATACCGAACACTGAAGCTTTCTTT. Translating gives CASSPEAGIPNTEAFF. The whole variable domain, filled in from reference TRBV11-2 and TRBJ1-1, reads EAGVAQSPRYKIIEKRQSVAFWCNPISGHATLYWYQQILGQGPKLLIQFQNNGVVDDSQLPKDRFSAERLKGVDSTLKIQPAKLEDSAVYLCASSPEAGIPNTEAFFGQGTRLTVV.

This clonotype has more than one count but fewer than ten. The CDR3 region has the DNA TGTGCCAGCAGTGGGCAGGGTTTACAGCCCCAGCATTTT. The encoded protein is CASSGQGLQPQHF. The chain joins TRBV2 to TRBJ1-5; possible D gene TRBD1, 5 bases. V lost 4 bases to trimming and J lost 7 bases, with 11 bases between them. The CDR3 loop spans 13 amino acids. Germline CDR1 SNHLY, CDR2 FYNNEI. Together with reference TRBV2 and TRBJ1-5, the CDR3 gives the full variable domain: EPEVTQTPSHQVTQMGQEVILRCVPISNHLYFYWYRQILGQKVEFLVSFYNNEISEKSEIFDDQFSVERPDGSNFTLKIRSTKLEDSAMYFCASSGQGLQPQHFGDGTRLSIL.

The chain combines TRBV20-1 with TRBJ1-5; D may be TRBD1 (6 bases). The CDR3 loop spans 14 amino acids. With 3 bases removed from V and 8 bases from J, the gap between germline ends came to 17 bases. Germline CDR1 DFQATT, CDR2 SNEGSKA (reference sequence). DNA for the CDR3: TGCAGTGCTAGTGGGGGGGCGGAGGAGAAGCCCCAGCATTTT. It translates to CSASGGAEEKPQHF.

This chain uses TRBV7-8 with TRBJ2-1, with a weak D call TRBD2 (6 bases). The V end lost 7 bases, the J end lost 8 bases, and 21 bases lay between the germline ends. The CDR3 has 15 residues. The germline gives CDR1 SGHVS, CDR2 FQNEAQ. The CDR3 spells CASIPWRALNHEQFF. The CDR3 bases are TGTGCCAGCATCCCCTGGAGGGCCCTCAACCATGAGCAGTTCTTC. The full variable domain, rest sourced from reference TRBV7-8 and TRBJ2-1, is GAGVSQSPRYKVAKRGQDVALRCDPISGHVSLFWYQQALGQGPEFLTYFQNEAQLDKSGLPSDRFFAERPEGSVSTLKIQRTQQEDSAVYLCASIPWRALNHEQFFGPGTRLTVL.

This clonotype was picked up one time. V and J are TRBV20-1 and TRBJ2-5; D unresolved. Trimming took 0 bases from V and 5 from J, leaving 7 bases between them. The CDR3 sequence is 12 residues long. The germline V gene encodes CDR1 DFQATT and CDR2 SNEGSKA (reference sequence). This CDR3 reads CSARDRSETQYF. The CDR3 nucleotides read TGCAGTGCTAGAGATAGATCCGAGACCCAGTACTTC.

In its sample, this clonotype was seen a few times. The genes are TRBV14 and TRBJ2-7; no clear D gene. This CDR3 has 12 amino acids. V lost 4 bases to trimming and J lost 5 bases, with 9 bases between them. Per the germline V gene, CDR1 is SGHDN and CDR2 is FVKESK. The chain's CDR3 is CASSPHEDEQYF. The CDR3 DNA sequence: TGTGCCAGCAGCCCCCACGAGGACGAGCAGTACTTC.

This clonotype has only one observation. This chain uses TRBV12-3 or TRBV12-4 with TRBJ2-3; D call uncertain. The CDR3 loop spans 16 amino acids. Trimming shortened V by 5 bases and J by 3 bases, and 18 bases separated the two germline ends. CDR3 in DNA: TGTGCCAGCAGTCTACCTAGACAAGCAGTGACAGATACGCAGTATTTT. Amino acid sequence: CASSLPRQAVTDTQYF.

This clonotype was seen more than once but under ten times. The rearrangement uses TRBV12-3 or TRBV12-4 and TRBJ2-1; 10 positions match TRBD2. Trimming cost V 8 bases and J 14 bases; bases outside gene matches: 18. The CDR3 sequence is 15 residues long. The CDR3 region is CASRVPATSGVGEFF. The CDR3, as DNA: TGTGCCAGCCGTGTTCCCGCTACTAGCGGGGTGGGGGAGTTCTTC.

The chain is built from TRBV6-2 or TRBV6-3 and TRBJ1-1, with no clear D. Germline assignment: CDR1 MNHEY and CDR2 SVGEGT. V was clipped by 0 bases and J by 5 bases, with 10 bases between them. This CDR3 region has 14 residues. The CDR3 coding sequence is TGTGCCAGCAGTTACTCGAGGGAGATAACTGAAGCTTTCTTT. Encoded protein: CASSYSREITEAFF.

This clonotype was counted between two and nine times. J is TRBJ2-2 and V is TRBV24-1; 9 positions match TRBD1. Germline-derived CDR1 and CDR2 are KGHDR and SFDVKD. The CDR3 is made up of 15 amino acids. V lost 7 bases and J lost 7; bases outside the gene matches: 9. CDR3 protein: CATRSGQGSNGELFF. Written as DNA, the CDR3 is TGTGCCACCAGAAGCGGACAGGGGAGCAACGGGGAGCTGTTTTTT.

CDR3 region: CASRTNWAETQYF. The CDR3 bases are TGTGCCAGCAGAACGAACTGGGCGGAGACCCAGTACTTC. V usage is TRBV6-1 and J usage is TRBJ2-5; D uncertain. This CDR3 comprises 13 residues. V was trimmed by 6 bases and J by 5 bases, leaving 13 bases between them. In germline, CDR1 is MNHNS, CDR2 SASEGT.

This clonotype was counted between two and nine times. This chain links TRBV20-1 with TRBJ2-2, with D tentatively TRBD1 (6 bases). Per germline, CDR1 DFQATT and CDR2 SNEGSKA (reference sequence). The CDR3 is made up of 15 amino acids. V was clipped by 3 bases and J by 1 base, with 12 bases between them. This CDR3 is CSARSQQGNTGELFF. Here the CDR3 DNA reads TGCAGTGCTAGGTCGCAACAGGGGAACACCGGGGAGCTGTTTTTT.

The genes are TRBV9 and TRBJ2-5; D unresolved. This CDR3 has 13 residues. Germline V gene sequence: CDR1 SGDLS, CDR2 YYNGEE. V was pared by 0 bases and J by 2 bases, with 5 bases between. The CDR3: CASSVDQQETQYF. The CDR3 DNA is TGTGCCAGCAGCGTAGATCAGCAAGAGACCCAGTACTTC. Full variable domain (missing parts from reference TRBV9 and TRBJ2-5): DSGVTQTPKHLITATGQRVTLRCSPRSGDLSVYWYQQSLDQGLQFLIQYYNGEERAKGNILERFSAQQFPDLHSELNLSSLELGDSALYFCASSVDQQETQYFGPGTRLLVL.

The rearrangement joins TRBV6-5 to TRBJ1-1, with D tentatively TRBD1 (6 bases). The CDR3 spans 14 residues. Germline V gene lookup returns CDR1 MNHEY and CDR2 SVGAGI. With 3 bases removed from V and 6 bases from J, the gap between germline ends came to 14 bases. The CDR3 DNA reads TGTGCCAGCAGTTATACGGGGGGCAGGGCTGAAGCTTTCTTT. The encoded protein is CASSYTGGRAEAFF.

This clonotype was counted many times. The gene calls are TRBV9 and TRBJ2-3; no reliable D call. CDR3 size: 9 residues. Germline values: CDR1 SGDLS, CDR2 YYNGEE. Trimming took 6 bases from V and 4 from J, leaving 0 bases between them. CDR3 in amino acids: CASTDTQYF. Written as DNA, the CDR3 is TGTGCCAGCACAGATACGCAGTATTTT.

The rearrangement uses TRBV20-1 and TRBJ1-3; no clear D. The CDR3 runs 18 residues. V lost 3 bases, J lost 0 bases, and 21 bases lay in between. The germline V gene has CDR1 DFQATT and CDR2 SNEGSKA (reference sequence). The CDR3 sequence: CSASWPGRHYYSGNTIYF. For the CDR3, the DNA is TGCAGTGCTAGTTGGCCCGGCCGACACTACTACTCTGGAAACACCATATATTTT.

This clonotype was detected only a few times. The CDR3 loop reads CASSPSFSPLHF. The CDR3 region has the DNA TGTGCCAGCAGCCCATCCTTTTCACCCCTCCACTTT. This rearrangement joins TRBV12-3 or TRBV12-4 to TRBJ1-6; D not certain. The CDR3 runs 12 residues. Between the trimmed V and J ends, which lost 6 bases and 9 bases, there was a span of 9 bases.

This clonotype was seen only a few times. J is TRBJ2-2 and V is TRBV28, with D perhaps assigned TRBD1 or TRBD2 (6 bases each). With 6 bases removed from V and 7 bases from J, the gap between germline ends came to 18 bases. The CDR3 is 15 residues long. The V gene's germline CDR1 is MDHEN and CDR2 SYDVKM. CDR3 sequence: CASRPGATEGGELFF. As DNA, the CDR3 is TGTGCCAGCAGACCAGGGGCCACGGAGGGCGGGGAGCTGTTTTTT. Looking up the rest from reference TRBV28 and TRBJ2-2 gives the full variable domain: DVKVTQSSRYLVKRTGEKVFLECVQDMDHENMFWYRQDPGLGLRLIYFSYDVKMKEKGDIPEGYSVSREKKERFSLILESASTNQTSMYLCASRPGATEGGELFFGEGSRLTVL.